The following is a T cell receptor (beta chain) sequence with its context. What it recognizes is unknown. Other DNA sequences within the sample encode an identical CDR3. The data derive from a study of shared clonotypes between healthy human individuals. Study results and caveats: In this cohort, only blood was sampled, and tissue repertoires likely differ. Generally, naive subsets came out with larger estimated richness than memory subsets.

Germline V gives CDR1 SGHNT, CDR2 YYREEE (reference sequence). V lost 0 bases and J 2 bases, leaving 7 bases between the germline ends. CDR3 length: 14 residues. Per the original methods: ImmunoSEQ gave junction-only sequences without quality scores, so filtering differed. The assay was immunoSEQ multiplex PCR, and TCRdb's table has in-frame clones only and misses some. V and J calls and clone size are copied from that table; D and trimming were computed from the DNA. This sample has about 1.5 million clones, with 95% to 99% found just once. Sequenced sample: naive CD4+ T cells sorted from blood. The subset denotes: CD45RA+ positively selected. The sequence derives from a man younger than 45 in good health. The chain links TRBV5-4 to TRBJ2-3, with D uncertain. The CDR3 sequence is CASSLAGYTDTQYF. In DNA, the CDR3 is TGTGCCAGCAGCTTGGCCGGTTACACAGATACGCAGTATTTT.